This entry lists 24 T cell receptor beta chains sequenced from one sample in a study of CD8+ T cells in alopecia areata. Extraction of RNA preceded its reverse transcription into cDNA, which served as the sequencing template. Using immunoSEQ multiplex PCR, the repertoire was profiled, and TCRdb retains in-frame clones only, with some absent. The sample contains about 150,000 clones, less than 65% of which appear only once. The source material was CD8+ T cells sorted from blood. These receptors came from a human donor in good health.

The V call is TRBV5-1, the J call TRBJ2-7, with D perhaps being TRBD1 or TRBD2 (5 bases each). V was trimmed by 4 bases and J by 3 bases, leaving 8 bases between them. Germline loops: CDR1 SGHRS, CDR2 YFSETQ. This CDR3 is built from 12 residues. This chain's CDR3 is CASSRDGYEQYF. CDR3 coding DNA: TGCGCCAGCAGCCGGGACGGCTACGAGCAGTACTTC.

The chain is built from TRBV6-1 and TRBJ1-2; 8 bases match TRBD1. This CDR3 spans 14 amino acids. Per the germline V gene, CDR1 is MNHNS and CDR2 is SASEGT. V trimming: 5 bases; J trimming: 2 bases; junction bases outside the gene matches: 4. The DNA of the CDR3 is TGTGCCAGCAGTCTGGACAGGGACAACTATGGCTACACCTTC. Protein sequence: CASSLDRDNYGYTF.

The chain uses TRBV5-1 and TRBJ1-2; TRBD1 agrees at 7 bases. Losses at the gene ends were 0 bases for V and 3 bases for J; bases not matched to a gene: 5. Germline loops: CDR1 SGHRS, CDR2 YFSETQ. The CDR3 covers 15 residues. CDR3 in amino acids: CASSLERTGDYGYTF. For the CDR3, the DNA is TGCGCCAGCAGCTTGGAGAGAACAGGGGACTATGGCTACACCTTC.

This rearrangement joins TRBV27 to TRBJ2-5; a weak D match, TRBD1 (6 bases). This CDR3 region has 14 residues. Per germline, CDR1 MNHEY and CDR2 SMNVEV (reference sequence). V was trimmed by 5 bases and J by 4 bases, leaving 14 bases between them. DNA of the CDR3: TGTGCCAGCAGTCCCTGGACAGAGGGAGAGACCCAGTACTTC. Residues: CASSPWTEGETQYF.

CDR3 region: CASSLPSRAGEQYF. The CDR3 nucleotides read TGTGCCAGCAGCTTGCCTTCCAGGGCTGGAGAGCAGTACTTC. The J gene is TRBJ2-7, the V gene TRBV5-6, with D tentatively TRBD1 (5 bases). From germline, CDR1 is SGHDT and CDR2 YYEEEE. V lost 1 base and J lost 7, with 15 bases in between. The CDR3 length is 14 residues.

This clone appeared once. The chain recombines TRBV19 with TRBJ2-5; D is ambiguous. V was pared by 10 bases and J by 5 bases, with 14 bases between. The CDR3 runs 12 residues. Per the germline V gene, CDR1 is LNHDA and CDR2 is SQIVND (reference sequence). Here the CDR3 reads CATLAYEETQYF. For the CDR3, the DNA is TGTGCCACCCTGGCCTACGAGGAGACCCAGTACTTC.

A single count supports this clone. This chain connects TRBV27 to TRBJ2-1, with 12 nucleotides matching TRBD2. CDR1 MNHEY and CDR2 SMNVEV come from the germline V gene (reference sequence). CDR3 length: 19 amino acids. The ends lost 4 bases at V and 4 bases at J; junction bases unmatched: 14. CDR3 residues: CASSSDRGSGLAGYNEQFF. CDR3 coding DNA: TGTGCCAGCAGTTCCGACAGGGGCTCGGGACTAGCGGGTTACAATGAGCAGTTCTTC.

This clone was observed a handful of times. CDR3 region: CSVVGLSGNTIYF. CDR3 sequence (DNA): TGCAGCGTCGTGGGCCTCTCTGGAAACACCATATATTTT. The chain is built from TRBV29-1 and TRBJ1-3; no firm D call. Germline CDR1 and CDR2: SQVTM and ANQGSEA. V shed 6 bases and J shed 0 bases, with 9 bases lying between them. This CDR3 spans 13 amino acids.

This clone has a single count. The rearrangement joins TRBV28 to TRBJ2-7; 10 nucleotides align to TRBD2. Germline CDR1 and CDR2: MDHEN and SYDVKM. V dropped 3 bases and J dropped 2; count of bases not matched to a gene: 7. The CDR3 length is 16 residues. This CDR3 is CASSFLAGERAYEQYF. The CDR3 DNA sequence: TGTGCCAGCAGTTTTCTAGCGGGAGAGAGGGCCTACGAGCAGTACTTC. Complete variable domain (other parts from reference TRBV28 and TRBJ2-7): DVKVTQSSRYLVKRTGEKVFLECVQDMDHENMFWYRQDPGLGLRLIYFSYDVKMKEKGDIPEGYSVSREKKERFSLILESASTNQTSMYLCASSFLAGERAYEQYFGPGTRLTVT.

J is TRBJ2-6 and V is TRBV7-9; D not certain. V lost 5 bases and J lost 0, with 14 bases in between. CDR1 and CDR2 (germline): SEHNR, FQNEAQ (reference sequence). This CDR3 spans 17 amino acids. The CDR3 is CASSPPVSPSGANVLTF. CDR3 nucleotide sequence: TGTGCCAGCAGCCCCCCGGTCAGCCCCTCTGGGGCCAACGTCCTGACTTTC.

The rearrangement joins TRBV5-1 to TRBJ2-7; unclear D gene. With 0 bases removed from V and 2 bases from J, the gap between germline ends came to 6 bases. The V gene's germline CDR1 is SGHRS and CDR2 YFSETQ. The CDR3 is 13 amino acids. The DNA of the CDR3 is TGCGCCAGCAGCTTGGGGCCCACCTACGAGCAGTACTTC. Amino acids: CASSLGPTYEQYF. Full variable domain (outside the CDR3, taken from reference TRBV5-1 and TRBJ2-7): KAGVTQTPRYLIKTRGQQVTLSCSPISGHRSVSWYQQTPGQGLQFLFEYFSETQRNKGNFPGRFSGRQFSNSRSEMNVSTLELGDSALYLCASSLGPTYEQYFGPGTRLTVT.

The chain combines TRBV6-5 with TRBJ2-7, with a possible D match to TRBD1 (6 bases). The CDR3 is 16 amino acids. CDR1 MNHEY and CDR2 SVGAGI come from the germline V gene. Trimming took off 0 bases at V and 2 bases at J, with 14 bases between the two ends. CDR3 nucleotides: TGTGCCAGCAGTTACTCGGGCAGGGGTTCCCCCTACGAGCAGTACTTC. This codes for CASSYSGRGSPYEQYF.

This chain joins TRBV28 and TRBJ2-7; D gene ambiguous. Trimming took 1 base from V and 6 from J, leaving 10 bases between them. This CDR3 contains 13 residues. Germline V CDR1 and CDR2: MDHEN, SYDVKM. CDR3 in DNA: TGTGCCAGCAGTTTATTCGTGTTCGGCGAGCAGTACTTC. The encoded protein is CASSLFVFGEQYF.

In this sample, this clone turned up a few times. This chain links TRBV27 with TRBJ2-1; the match to TRBD2 covers 9 bases. V lost 3 bases and J lost 5; bases outside the gene matches: 5. Germline CDR1 is MNHEY and CDR2 is SMNVEV (reference sequence). The CDR3 spans 15 residues. CDR3 loop: CASSLPAGGNNEQFF. CDR3 in DNA: TGTGCCAGCAGTTTGCCAGCGGGAGGAAACAATGAGCAGTTCTTC.

This clone was counted a few times. V usage is TRBV10-3 and J usage is TRBJ2-5; D is possibly TRBD2 (5 bases). The CDR3 totals 13 residues. The germline V and J ends were trimmed by 0 bases and 5 bases, with 7 bases remaining between them. Per germline, CDR1 ENHRY and CDR2 SYGVKD. The CDR3 DNA follows: TGTGCCATCAGTGAGTCGAGGGCGGAGACCCAGTACTTC. Its translation is CAISESRAETQYF.

V usage is TRBV20-1 and J usage is TRBJ2-1, with 7 bases that match TRBD2. This CDR3 has 11 amino acids. The trim removed 6 bases at V and 13 bases at J, leaving 9 bases unmatched. Germline V CDR1 and CDR2: DFQATT, SNEGSKA (reference sequence). The CDR3 DNA reads TGCAGTGCGCCAGCCCTAGCGGAACAGTTCTTC. This sequence encodes CSAPALAEQFF.

The chain combines TRBV6-5 with TRBJ2-5; 11 bases are a match to TRBD2. V trimming: 8 bases; J trimming: 5 bases; junction bases outside the gene matches: 7. CDR3 size: 14 residues. Germline V gives CDR1 MNHEY, CDR2 SVGAGI. CDR3 nucleotide sequence: TGTGCCAGCCGACTAGCGGGACTCTGGGAGACCCAGTACTTC. Translated, it gives CASRLAGLWETQYF.

V gene TRBV27 combines with J gene TRBJ1-2; the match to TRBD1 covers 7 bases. J lost 5 bases, V lost 4 bases, and 10 bases had no gene match. The CDR3 has 15 residues. Germline-derived CDR1 and CDR2 are MNHEY and SMNVEV (reference sequence). CDR3 protein: CASSSRTGSIYGYTF. As DNA, the CDR3 is TGTGCCAGCAGTTCACGGACAGGCTCGATTTATGGCTACACCTTC.

This chain connects TRBV29-1 to TRBJ2-3; perhaps D is TRBD1 or TRBD2 (6 bases each). The CDR3 consists of 20 residues. V dropped 7 bases and J dropped 0 bases, with 32 bases sitting between them. From germline, CDR1 is SQVTM and CDR2 ANQGSEA. DNA for the CDR3: TGCAGCGCCACACCTCGGGCAGGGGAGGCGCAAGCGGCTAGCACAGATACGCAGTATTTT. Translating gives CSATPRAGEAQAASTDTQYF.

This clone occurred many times. This CDR3 reads CASSSGPAGLTGQFF. The CDR3 region has the DNA TGTGCCAGCAGCTCGGGCCCCGCAGGGTTAACTGGGCAGTTCTTC. The chain links TRBV7-6 to TRBJ2-1; a weak D match, TRBD1 (5 bases). Germline CDR1 reads SGHVS; CDR2 reads FNYEAQ. The V end was cut by 4 bases, the J end by 12 bases, with 22 bases between. CDR3 size: 15 residues.

This clone has only one observation. The J gene is TRBJ2-3, the V gene TRBV30; 9 bases agree with TRBD2. V shed 1 base and J 4 bases; nucleotides not matched to a gene: 3. Germline V gives CDR1 GTSNPN, CDR2 SVGIG (reference sequence). The CDR3 sequence is 14 residues long. CDR3 sequence reads: CAWSGVAGADTQYF. The CDR3 DNA follows: TGTGCCTGGAGTGGGGTAGCGGGAGCAGATACGCAGTATTTT. Using reference TRBV30 and TRBJ2-3 for the parts outside the CDR3, the full variable domain is SQTIHQWPATLVQPVGSPLSLECTVEGTSNPNLYWYRQAAGRGLQLLFYSVGIGQISSEVPQNLSASRPQDRQFILSSKKLLLSDSGFYLCAWSGVAGADTQYFGPGTRLTVL.

There are a few counts of this clone. The chain employs TRBV13 and TRBJ1-5, with D tentatively TRBD1 (5 bases). In germline, CDR1 is PRHDT, CDR2 FYEKMQ (reference sequence). Trimming cost V 0 bases and J 2 bases, with 14 bases left between them. This CDR3 has 17 amino acids. CDR3 coding DNA: TGTGCCAGCAGCTTAGGCCAAAGCGGCAGGGGCAATCAGCCCCAGCATTTT. As protein: CASSLGQSGRGNQPQHF.

V usage is TRBV27 and J usage is TRBJ1-2, with 10 nucleotides matching TRBD1. This CDR3 region has 14 residues. V shed 6 bases, J shed 1 base, and the junction held 2 bases outside the gene matches. Germline values: CDR1 MNHEY, CDR2 SMNVEV (reference sequence). CDR3 in amino acids: CASRTGGFNYGYTF. The CDR3 bases are TGTGCCAGCAGGACAGGGGGCTTTAACTATGGCTACACCTTC.

The rearrangement joins TRBV30 to TRBJ2-7; D may be TRBD1 or TRBD2 (5 bases each). The CDR3 contains 12 residues. Trimming removed 4 bases from V and 3 bases from J, with 10 bases in between. Germline V CDR1 and CDR2: GTSNPN, SVGIG (reference sequence). The CDR3 bases are TGTGCCTGGAACTCGGGGCTCTACGAGCAGTACTTC. As protein: CAWNSGLYEQYF.